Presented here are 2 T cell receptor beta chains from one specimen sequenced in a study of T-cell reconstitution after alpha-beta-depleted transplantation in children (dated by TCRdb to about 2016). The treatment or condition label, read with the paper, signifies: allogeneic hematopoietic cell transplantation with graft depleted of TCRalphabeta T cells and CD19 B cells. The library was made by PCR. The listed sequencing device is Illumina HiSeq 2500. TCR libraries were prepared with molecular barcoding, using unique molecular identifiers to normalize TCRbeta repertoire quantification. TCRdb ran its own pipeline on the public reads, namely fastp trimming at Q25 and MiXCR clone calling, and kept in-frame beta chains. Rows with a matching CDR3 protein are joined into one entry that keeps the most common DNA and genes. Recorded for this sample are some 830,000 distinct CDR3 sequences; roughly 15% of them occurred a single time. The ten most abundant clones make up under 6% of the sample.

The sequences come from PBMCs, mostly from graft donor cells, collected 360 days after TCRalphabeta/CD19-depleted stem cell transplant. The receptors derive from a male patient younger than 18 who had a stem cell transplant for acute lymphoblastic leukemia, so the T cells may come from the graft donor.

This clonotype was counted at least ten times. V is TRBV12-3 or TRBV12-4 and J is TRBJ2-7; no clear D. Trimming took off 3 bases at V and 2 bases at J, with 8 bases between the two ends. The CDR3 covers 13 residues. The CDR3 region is CASSLSEAYEQYF. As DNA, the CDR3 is TGTGCCAGCAGTTTGAGCGAAGCCTACGAGCAGTACTTC.

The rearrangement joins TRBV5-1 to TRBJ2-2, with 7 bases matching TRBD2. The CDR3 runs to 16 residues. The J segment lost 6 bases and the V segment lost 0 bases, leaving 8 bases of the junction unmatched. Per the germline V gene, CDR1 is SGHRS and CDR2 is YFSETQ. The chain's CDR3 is CASSLEAGAVPGELFF. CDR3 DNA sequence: TGCGCCAGCAGCTTGGAGGCGGGAGCTGTTCCCGGGGAGCTGTTTTTT.